Below, 32 T cell receptor beta chains from the same sample are listed, as sequenced in a study of shared clonotypes between healthy human individuals. In the naive CD8 group, cells lacked CD45RO and were positively selected for CCR7, so terminally differentiated effector memory CD45RA+ cells were left out. Assay: immunoSEQ multiplex PCR; the TCRdb copy retains only in-frame clones and omits some. The sample holds about 2 million clones; about 95% are singletons and the top ten take 1% to 1.5%. The sample comprised naive CD8+ T cells sorted from blood. Source of these receptors: a young man in good health.

The count of this clone is one. Other DNA sequences of this sample code for an identical CDR3. CDR3 nucleotides: TGCGCCAGCAGCCAAGCGCGCGGCTCCTACGAGCAGTACTTC. Amino acids: CASSQARGSYEQYF. This chain links TRBV4-1 with TRBJ2-7, with D unresolved. V lost 1 base, J lost 0 bases, and 7 bases lay in between. Germline V gene data show CDR1 as MGHRA and CDR2 as YSYEKL. This CDR3 spans 14 amino acids.

The CDR3 DNA reads as TGCGCCAGCAGCCAAGAAACTTCGGACAGACAAGAGACCCAGTACTTC. Protein product: CASSQETSDRQETQYF. The chain uses TRBV4-3 and TRBJ2-5; maybe TRBD1 (6 bases). This CDR3 has 16 amino acids. Trimming pared 0 bases from V and 2 bases from J, leaving 13 bases between. Per the germline V gene, CDR1 is LGHNA and CDR2 is YSLEER.

The chain is built from TRBV2 and TRBJ1-5, with no clear D. The CDR3 is 12 residues long. Trimming removed 5 bases from V and 5 bases from J, with 7 bases in between. Germline loops: CDR1 SNHLY, CDR2 FYNNEI. CDR3 region: CASSQPDQPQHF. CDR3 sequence (DNA): TGTGCCAGCAGTCAGCCTGATCAGCCCCAGCATTTT.

This sequence joins TRBV27 and TRBJ1-2, with D perhaps matching TRBD1 (6 bases). Per the germline V gene, CDR1 is MNHEY and CDR2 is SMNVEV (reference sequence). This CDR3 is 14 amino acids long. V lost 2 bases and J lost 6, with 13 bases in between. CDR3: CASSLAGALDGYTF. CDR3 bases: TGTGCCAGCAGTTTAGCAGGGGCCTTGGATGGCTACACCTTC.

The chain carries TRBV27 and TRBJ1-1; 7 bases align to TRBD1. The CDR3 sequence is 15 residues long. V was pared by 2 bases and J by 4 bases, with 7 bases of the junction left unmatched. Germline assignment: CDR1 MNHEY and CDR2 SMNVEV (reference sequence). Here the CDR3 reads CASSLTQGVVTEAFF. CDR3 nucleotide sequence: TGTGCCAGCAGTTTAACCCAGGGGGTGGTCACTGAAGCTTTCTTT.

The CDR3 DNA reads as TGTGCCAGCAGCTTAGAGGGACAGGGGAATCAGCCCCAGCATTTT. This translates into CASSLEGQGNQPQHF. The chain employs TRBV7-9 and TRBJ1-5; 10 bases match TRBD1. The CDR3 consists of 15 residues. Germline CDR1 reads SEHNR; CDR2 reads FQNEAQ (reference sequence). After removal of 1 base from V and 4 bases from J, the junction contained 1 base not matched to a gene.

This clone was found once. This chain connects TRBV6-4 to TRBJ2-7; 7 bases map to TRBD1. J lost 0 bases, V lost 4 bases, and 6 bases had no gene match. This CDR3 is built from 15 residues. From germline, CDR1 is MRHNA and CDR2 SNTAGT. CDR3 residues: CASSGPTGSSYEQYF. DNA for the CDR3: TGTGCCAGCAGTGGCCCGACAGGGTCCTCCTACGAGCAGTACTTC.

This sequence joins TRBV29-1 and TRBJ2-1, with D hard to call. The CDR3 is 13 amino acids. The V and J ends lost 4 bases and 9 bases respectively, with 16 bases between them. Germline V gene data show CDR1 as SQVTM and CDR2 as ANQGSEA. This CDR3 reads CSVGLRAIAEQFF. The CDR3 nucleotides read TGCAGCGTTGGTTTGAGAGCGATAGCTGAGCAGTTCTTC.

The gene calls are TRBV29-1 and TRBJ1-2; 8 bases agree with TRBD1. The CDR3 is made up of 19 amino acids. Germline values: CDR1 SQVTM, CDR2 ANQGSEA. J was trimmed by 5 bases and V by 0 bases; bases with no gene match: 20. In DNA form, the CDR3 reads TGCAGCGTTGAAGATCCGGGGGCAGGGGGCGGTATCCCATCGTATGGCTACACCTTC. Protein sequence: CSVEDPGAGGGIPSYGYTF.

V and J are TRBV10-1 and TRBJ1-1, with D possibly matching TRBD1 (5 bases). From germline, CDR1 is WNHNN and CDR2 SYGVQD (reference sequence). V was cut by 0 bases and J by 5 bases, with 19 bases left in between. The CDR3 totals 17 residues. This chain's CDR3 is CASSESVLPGPATEAFF. The CDR3 nucleotides are TGCGCCAGCAGTGAGTCAGTTCTCCCGGGACCCGCGACTGAAGCTTTCTTT.

V usage is TRBV28 and J usage is TRBJ2-1, with 7 bases matching TRBD1. The CDR3 totals 16 residues. Germline V CDR1 and CDR2: MDHEN, SYDVKM. J lost 0 bases, V lost 4 bases, and 6 bases had no gene match. The CDR3 sequence is CASSSPGQSSYNEQFF. The CDR3 nucleotides are TGTGCCAGCAGTTCCCCGGGACAGAGCTCCTACAATGAGCAGTTCTTC.

The gene calls are TRBV7-9 and TRBJ1-1; D is undetermined. V lost 5 bases to trimming and J lost 1 base, with 8 bases between them. Germline V CDR1 and CDR2: SEHNR, FQNEAQ (reference sequence). The CDR3 sequence is 13 residues long. This chain's CDR3 is CASSPQENTEAFF. Here the CDR3 DNA reads TGTGCCAGCAGCCCTCAGGAGAACACTGAAGCTTTCTTT. Drawing the rest from reference TRBV7-9 and TRBJ1-1, the complete variable domain is DTGVSQNPRHKITKRGQNVTFRCDPISEHNRLYWYRQTLGQGPEFLTYFQNEAQLEKSRLLSDRFSAERPKGSFSTLEIQRTEQGDSAMYLCASSPQENTEAFFGQGTRLTVV.

The rearrangement uses TRBV7-9 and TRBJ2-1; possibly TRBD1 for D (6 bases). Trimming removed 0 bases at V and 6 bases at J, with 15 bases between. CDR3 length: 16 residues. Per the germline V gene, CDR1 is SEHNR and CDR2 is FQNEAQ (reference sequence). CDR3 sequence reads: CASSLAYREGGNEQFF. In DNA form, the CDR3 reads TGTGCCAGCAGCTTAGCCTACAGGGAAGGAGGCAATGAGCAGTTCTTC. The full variable domain, its missing parts supplied by reference TRBV7-9 and TRBJ2-1, is DTGVSQNPRHKITKRGQNVTFRCDPISEHNRLYWYRQTLGQGPEFLTYFQNEAQLEKSRLLSDRFSAERPKGSFSTLEIQRTEQGDSAMYLCASSLAYREGGNEQFFGPGTRLTVL.

The rearrangement uses TRBV5-6 and TRBJ2-3; unclear D gene. Trimming took off 3 bases at V and 2 bases at J, with 4 bases between the two ends. CDR1 and CDR2 from the germline V gene are SGHDT and YYEEEE. The CDR3 runs 12 residues. This CDR3 reads CASSSYTDTQYF. The CDR3 bases are TGTGCCAGCAGCTCTTACACAGATACGCAGTATTTT.

V is TRBV5-4 and J is TRBJ1-4; TRBD1 matches 8 bases. V gave up 0 bases and J gave up 8 bases; unmatched junction bases: 12. Per the germline V gene, CDR1 is SGHNT and CDR2 is YYREEE (reference sequence). There are 17 residues in the CDR3. In nucleotides, the CDR3 is TGTGCCAGCAGCTTGGGGCCACAGGGGGATGATAAAGAAAAACTGTTTTTT. Amino acid sequence: CASSLGPQGDDKEKLFF.

With regard to this clone: One end of the junction is discordant with germline, which a read error may explain. The chain joins TRBV7-7 to TRBJ2-7; D is undetermined. The CDR3 is 13 amino acids. Germline CDR1 SSHAT, CDR2 FNYEAQ (reference sequence). Here the CDR3 DNA reads TGTGCTAGCAGCTTAACTTGGGCATCCGAGCAGTACTTC. Amino acid sequence: CASSLTWASEQYF.

This chain connects TRBV10-1 to TRBJ2-1, with D perhaps TRBD2 (6 bases). The CDR3 has 16 amino acids. The V and J ends lost 3 bases and 12 bases respectively, with 24 bases between them. Germline values: CDR1 WNHNN, CDR2 SYGVQD (reference sequence). As DNA, the CDR3 is TGCGCCAGCAGTGATCAGCAAGCGGGTATTTTGTACGGGCAGTTCTTC. It yields the protein CASSDQQAGILYGQFF.

About this clone itself: Other nucleotide sequences in the sample specify the same CDR3. V usage is TRBV5-1 and J usage is TRBJ2-7; 9 bases are shared with TRBD1. The CDR3 is 14 residues long. Germline CDR1 is SGHRS and CDR2 is YFSETQ. V shed 3 bases, J shed 0 bases, and the junction held 1 base outside the gene matches. The DNA for the CDR3 is TGCGCCAGCAGCTGGGGACAGGGCTCCTACGAGCAGTACTTC. Translated: CASSWGQGSYEQYF. The full variable domain, completed using reference TRBV5-1 and TRBJ2-7, is KAGVTQTPRYLIKTRGQQVTLSCSPISGHRSVSWYQQTPGQGLQFLFEYFSETQRNKGNFPGRFSGRQFSNSRSEMNVSTLELGDSALYLCASSWGQGSYEQYFGPGTRLTVT.

Concerning this clone itself: This sample includes further DNA sequences coding for the same CDR3. V gene TRBV9 combines with J gene TRBJ1-3; D is undetermined. The CDR3 runs 14 residues. Looked up from germline, CDR1 is SGDLS and CDR2 is YYNGEE. Trimming shortened V by 0 bases and J by 0 bases, and 4 bases separated the two germline ends. CDR3 residues: CASSVGSSGNTIYF. Written as DNA, the CDR3 is TGTGCCAGCAGCGTAGGCAGCTCTGGAAACACCATATATTTT.

This clone came up a few times. The chain links TRBV27 to TRBJ1-2; maybe TRBD1 (5 bases). Germline V lookup: CDR1 MNHEY, CDR2 SMNVEV (reference sequence). The CDR3 has 13 residues. Trimming shortened V by 5 bases and J by 8 bases, and 15 bases separated the two germline ends. DNA for the CDR3: TGTGCCAGCAGTCCCTGGGGACCTTTCGGCTACACCTTC. Translating gives CASSPWGPFGYTF.

The gene calls are TRBV4-1 and TRBJ2-7, with 7 bases identical to TRBD2. With V trimmed by 1 base and J by 6 bases, 3 bases remained unmatched. The CDR3 is 13 residues long. Germline V gene data show CDR1 as MGHRA and CDR2 as YSYEKL. DNA of the CDR3: TGCGCCAGCAGCCAAGGGGGAGGGGTCGAGCAGTACTTC. Translated: CASSQGGGVEQYF.

The chain uses TRBV5-1 and TRBJ2-5, with D possibly TRBD1 on 8 matching bases. This CDR3 is built from 15 residues. The germline gives CDR1 SGHRS, CDR2 YFSETQ. Trimming took off 6 bases at V and 1 base at J, with 16 bases between the two ends. DNA for the CDR3: TGCGCCAGCACGGACAGGGACTACGGCCAAGAGACCCAGTACTTC. It specifies CASTDRDYGQETQYF.

In regard to this clone: The sample carries other DNA sequences with the same CDR3. The chain couples TRBV5-4 to TRBJ1-3; no reliable D call. The CDR3 is made up of 14 amino acids. Trimming cost V 0 bases and J 4 bases, with 8 bases left between them. The V gene's germline CDR1 is SGHNT and CDR2 YYREEE (reference sequence). CDR3 in DNA: TGTGCCAGCAGCTTGGATAATTCAGGAAACACCATATATTTT. The encoded protein is CASSLDNSGNTIYF.

This rearrangement joins TRBV7-9 to TRBJ2-7; TRBD1 is a possible D gene (6 bases). V lost 1 base and J lost 4, with 11 bases in between. Per the germline V gene, CDR1 is SEHNR and CDR2 is FQNEAQ (reference sequence). The CDR3 is 14 amino acids. CDR3 sequence reads: CASSLEGTKYEQYF. In DNA form, the CDR3 reads TGTGCCAGCAGCTTAGAAGGGACAAAGTACGAGCAGTACTTC.

The rearrangement uses TRBV7-9 and TRBJ1-6, with D uncertain. This CDR3 contains 16 residues. Germline V gene sequence: CDR1 SEHNR, CDR2 FQNEAQ (reference sequence). Trimming took 5 bases from V and 0 from J, leaving 11 bases between them. CDR3 region: CASSLSQSSYNSPLHF. CDR3 coding DNA: TGTGCCAGCAGCCTCTCACAGAGCTCCTATAATTCACCCCTCCACTTT.

CDR3 DNA: TGTGCCAGCAGTTTACCGACAGCGTCCTACGAGCAGTACTTC. It is translated as CASSLPTASYEQYF. The J gene is TRBJ2-7, the V gene TRBV28; D perhaps matches TRBD1 (5 bases). Trimming pared 2 bases from V and 1 base from J, leaving 9 bases between. The germline V gene has CDR1 MDHEN and CDR2 SYDVKM. The CDR3 spans 14 residues. The full variable domain, with the rest looked up from reference TRBV28 and TRBJ2-7, is DVKVTQSSRYLVKRTGEKVFLECVQDMDHENMFWYRQDPGLGLRLIYFSYDVKMKEKGDIPEGYSVSREKKERFSLILESASTNQTSMYLCASSLPTASYEQYFGPGTRLTVT.

This chain joins TRBV14 and TRBJ2-7; D possibly corresponds to TRBD1 (6 bases). CDR3 length equals 15 residues. Per the germline V gene, CDR1 is SGHDN and CDR2 is FVKESK. Trimming left V 5 bases short and J 4 bases short, with 18 bases between. The CDR3 DNA reads as TGTGCCAGCAGCTCCCGACAGGCTGGAGAGTACGAGCAGTACTTC. Its protein is CASSSRQAGEYEQYF. The full variable domain, its missing parts supplied by reference TRBV14 and TRBJ2-7, is EAGVTQFPSHSVIEKGQTVTLRCDPISGHDNLYWYRRVMGKEIKFLLHFVKESKQDESGMPNNRFLAERTGGTYSTLKVQPAELEDSGVYFCASSSRQAGEYEQYFGPGTRLTVT.

This rearrangement joins TRBV4-1 to TRBJ2-7, with D possibly being TRBD1 (5 bases). The CDR3 has 13 residues. Germline assignment: CDR1 MGHRA and CDR2 YSYEKL. The V end lost 2 bases, the J end lost 4 bases, and 9 bases lay between the germline ends. Here the CDR3 reads CASSQSPGYEQYF. In DNA form, the CDR3 reads TGCGCCAGCAGCCAAAGCCCAGGGTACGAGCAGTACTTC.

This chain joins TRBV5-4 and TRBJ2-5; weak D call: TRBD2 (6 bases). The germline V gene has CDR1 SGHNT and CDR2 YYREEE (reference sequence). This CDR3 spans 13 amino acids. Trimming pared 4 bases from V and 4 bases from J, leaving 11 bases between. As DNA, the CDR3 is TGTGCCAGCAGCCCGGTTAGCGGAGAGACCCAGTACTTC. Protein: CASSPVSGETQYF. The variable domain in full, completed from reference TRBV5-4 and TRBJ2-5, reads ETGVTQSPTHLIKTRGQQVTLRCSSQSGHNTVSWYQQALGQGPQFIFQYYREEENGRGNFPPRFSGLQFPNYSSELNVNALELDDSALYLCASSPVSGETQYFGPGTRLLVL.

The J gene is TRBJ2-7, the V gene TRBV5-6; 11 bases fit TRBD1. CDR3 length: 13 residues. Germline CDR1 SGHDT, CDR2 YYEEEE. The ends lost 3 bases at V and 6 bases at J; junction bases unmatched: 2. The CDR3 protein is CASSSGTGGEQYF. CDR3 coding DNA: TGTGCCAGCAGCTCCGGGACAGGGGGCGAGCAGTACTTC.

The V and J genes are TRBV4-1 and TRBJ2-2, with D tentatively TRBD1 (6 bases). The CDR3 is 15 amino acids. Trimming took 2 bases from V and 3 from J, leaving 10 bases between them. Germline-derived CDR1 and CDR2 are MGHRA and YSYEKL. The CDR3 DNA is TGCGCCAGCAGCCAATGGGGGCGAGACACCGGGGAGCTGTTTTTT. Encoded protein: CASSQWGRDTGELFF.

Details on this clone: The identical CDR3 is also encoded by other nucleotide sequences in the sample. V is TRBV6-5 and J is TRBJ1-2; no clear D. The germline V and J ends were trimmed by 6 bases and 3 bases, with 8 bases remaining between them. Germline CDR1 is MNHEY and CDR2 is SVGAGI. The CDR3 has 12 amino acids. The CDR3 sequence: CASSPGDYGYTF. Here the CDR3 DNA reads TGTGCCAGCAGCCCGGGAGACTATGGCTACACCTTC.